The entry below gives a single TCR beta chain sequence along with its context. The target antigen is unknown. The PCR made use of 60 Vbeta and 13 Jbeta primers. Assay: immunoSEQ multiplex PCR; the TCRdb copy retains only in-frame clones and omits some. The sample has tens of thousands of clones. The CDR3 spans 15 residues. Trimming removed 8 bases from V and 2 bases from J; junction bases left unmatched: 7. Per germline, CDR1 MDHEN and CDR2 SYDVKM. This specimen belongs to a study of cytomegalovirus exposure and HLA in healthy donors. Broader study findings: A later analysis found common viral pathogens apparently linked to several of the most significant clusters.

The sequence derives from a male donor in good health and CMV-seronegative. The chain employs TRBV28 and TRBJ1-4, with TRBD1 identical over 8 bases. Source material: PBMCs. DNA for the CDR3: TGTGCCAGCGGCCTACGACAGGGGACTAATGAAAAACTGTTTTTT. Translating gives CASGLRQGTNEKLFF.